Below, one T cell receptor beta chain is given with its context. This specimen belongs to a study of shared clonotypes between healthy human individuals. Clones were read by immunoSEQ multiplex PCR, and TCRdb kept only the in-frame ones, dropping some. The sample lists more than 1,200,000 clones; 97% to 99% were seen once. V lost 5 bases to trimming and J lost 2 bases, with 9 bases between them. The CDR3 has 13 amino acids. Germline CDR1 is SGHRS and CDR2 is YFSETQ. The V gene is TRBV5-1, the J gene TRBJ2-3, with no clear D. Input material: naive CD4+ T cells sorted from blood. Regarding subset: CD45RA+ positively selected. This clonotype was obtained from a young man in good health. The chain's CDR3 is CASRVGFTDTQYF. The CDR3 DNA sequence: TGCGCCAGCAGGGTCGGGTTCACAGATACGCAGTATTTT.